This is a list of T cell receptor beta chains from one sample in a study of blood T cell repertoires in COVID-19. Generated by immunoSEQ multiplex PCR, the TCRdb table keeps only in-frame clones and is missing some. This sample has over 65,000 clones, with 75% to 85% found just once. Source material: peripheral blood. The receptor source for this set is a middle-aged woman with active or convalescent COVID-19. CDR3s include the opening cysteine and the closing phenylalanine or tryptophan. The D gene is left open where the match is weak. Not all rows give a size; the values are once, few, many and, for expanded clones, a class.

TRBV6-2/TRBV6-3	.	.	TRBJ1-2	TGTGCCAGCAGTTACGACAGGCGCTATGGCTACACCTTC	CASSYDRRYGYTF
TRBV12-3/TRBV12-4	.	.	TRBJ2-7	TGTGCCAGCAGTTTAGCTCGCCACGGCGAGCAGTACTTC	CASSLARHGEQYF
TRBV5-1	.	TRBD1	TRBJ1-2	TGCGCCAGCAGCTTGGCGGGGACAGAGCCCAAAAACTATGGCTACACCTTC	CASSLAGTEPKNYGYTF
TRBV7-2	.	.	TRBJ2-1	TGTGCCAGCAGCTTAGTACGGGGCTCCTACAATGAGCAGTTCTTC	CASSLVRGSYNEQFF
TRBV27	.	.	TRBJ2-7	TGTGCCAGCGGAAGTGTTTGGGACAACTCCTACGAGCAGTACTTC	CASGSVWDNSYEQYF
TRBV28	.	TRBD1	TRBJ1-4	TGTGCCAGCACCCTAGGGGGCGTTAATGAAAAACTGTTTTTT	CASTLGGVNEKLFF
TRBV7-2	.	TRBD1	TRBJ1-4	TGTGCCAGCAGCATCGACAGGGCCAGTGAAAAACTGTTTTTT	CASSIDRASEKLFF
TRBV27	.	TRBD2	TRBJ2-2	TGTGCCAGCCTACAGCGGGAGGGCATAAGTACCGGGGAGCTGTTTTTT	CASLQREGISTGELFF
TRBV5-1	.	.	TRBJ1-2	TGCGCCAGCGCCCCTGAACAGAGCTATGGCTACACCTTC	CASAPEQSYGYTF
TRBV6-6	.	.	TRBJ2-1	TGTGCCAGCGCACTAGGTAGAAATGAGCAGTTCTTC	CASALGRNEQFF
TRBV7-2	.	.	TRBJ2-3	TGTGCCAGCAGCTTACTTACTAGCACAGATACGCAGTATTTT	CASSLLTSTDTQYF
TRBV5-1	.	.	TRBJ2-3	TGCGCCAGCAGCTTGGATCCGGGCACAGATACGCAGTATTTT	CASSLDPGTDTQYF
TRBV5-6	few	TRBD2	TRBJ2-5	TGTGCCAGCAGCTTAGGAGGCGGGAGTGAGACCCAGTACTTC	CASSLGGGSETQYF
TRBV18	.	.	TRBJ2-2	TGTGCCAGCTCATCTTTCGACAGCGGGCTCACCGGGGAGCTGTTTTTT	CASSSFDSGLTGELFF
TRBV9	.	TRBD2	TRBJ2-1	TGTGCCAGCAGCCAAGGGACTAGCGGGGGGTTAAGGGTCAATGAGCAGTTCTTC	CASSQGTSGGLRVNEQFF
TRBV5-1	once	TRBD1	TRBJ2-3	TGCGCCAGCAGCCCCGGACAGGCGGTGGATACGCAGTATTTT	CASSPGQAVDTQYF
TRBV12-3/TRBV12-4	few	.	TRBJ2-5	TGTGCCAGCAGCCAGGGAAACCAAGAGACCCAGTACTTC	CASSQGNQETQYF
TRBV5-1	.	TRBD1	TRBJ2-7	TGCGCCAGCAGCTTGCTTTTTCCCGGGACAGGGAACGAGCAGTACTTC	CASSLLFPGTGNEQYF
TRBV11-3	.	.	TRBJ1-4	TGTGCCAGCAGCCCGCCCCAGGCCGATGAAAAACTGTTTTTT	CASSPPQADEKLFF
TRBV7-3	.	TRBD1	TRBJ1-2	TGTGCCAGCAGCTTAGCAGGGGGATATGGCTACACCTTC	CASSLAGGYGYTF
TRBV5-1	.	.	TRBJ1-5	TGCGCCAGCAGCCGGGGGACCGACGAGAATCAGCCCCAGCATTTT	CASSRGTDENQPQHF
TRBV28	.	TRBD1	TRBJ1-6	TGTGCCAGCAGTACCGGGACAGTGATCCACTATAATTCACCCCTCCACTTT	CASSTGTVIHYNSPLHF
TRBV5-8	few	TRBD1	TRBJ1-5	TGTGCCAGCAGCTACGGGACAGCTCTCAGGGGGAATCAGCCCCAGCATTTT	CASSYGTALRGNQPQHF
TRBV28	.	.	TRBJ1-1	TGTGCCAGCAGTTTTTGGTCGGTAAACACTGAAGCTTTCTTT	CASSFWSVNTEAFF
TRBV3-1/TRBV3-2	.	TRBD2	TRBJ2-3	TGTGCCAGCAGCCGCCTAACTAGCGGGTCCTACACAGATACGCAGTATTTT	CASSRLTSGSYTDTQYF
TRBV2	once	.	TRBJ2-7	TGTGCCAGCTTCTCAAATGTGTGGGACACGATGTACGAGCAGTACTTC	CASFSNVWDTMYEQYF
TRBV18	.	.	TRBJ2-7	TGTGCCAGCTCACCAGATAGGGGGGAGCAGTACTTC	CASSPDRGEQYF
TRBV18	medium-sized	TRBD1	TRBJ2-1	TGTGCCAGCTCACCAGGGACAGGGGAAACCCCGCAGTTCTTC	CASSPGTGETPQFF
TRBV11-3	.	TRBD2	TRBJ2-3	TGTGCCAGCAGCCCGGGGGGGGCTTTCGAGGATACGCAGTATTTT	CASSPGGAFEDTQYF
TRBV10-3	.	TRBD2	TRBJ2-1	TGTGCCATCGGGACTAGCGAGAGAAGTGAGCAGTTCTTC	CAIGTSERSEQFF
TRBV10-3	few	.	TRBJ1-6	TGTGCCATCAGTGAGACGGGACATATCTATAATTCACCCCTCCACTTT	CAISETGHIYNSPLHF
TRBV6-5	.	.	TRBJ1-3	TGTGCCAGCTACGACAGTAGAAACACCATATATTTT	CASYDSRNTIYF
TRBV2	once	.	TRBJ2-5	TGTGCCCGGTCGGGTATTGGACAAGAGACCCAGTACTTC	CARSGIGQETQYF
TRBV18	.	.	TRBJ1-4	TGTGCCAGCTCAACATCTCAGGGATCTAATGAAAAACTGTTTTTT	CASSTSQGSNEKLFF
TRBV12-5	large	TRBD1	TRBJ2-6	TGTGCTAGTGGTCCAGGGGGCACTGGGGCCAACGTCCTGACTTTC	CASGPGGTGANVLTF
TRBV30	.	.	TRBJ2-2	TGTGCCTGGAGGAGGGGGTGGGGCGGGGAGCTGTTTTTT	CAWRRGWGGELFF
TRBV19	.	TRBD1	TRBJ2-1	TGTGCCAGTAGTATAATGTGGGACAGGGGGCTACATGAGCAGTTCTTC	CASSIMWDRGLHEQFF
TRBV30	.	.	TRBJ2-7	TGTGCCTGGAGTAGGGAGGACGAGCAGTACTTC	CAWSREDEQYF
TRBV6-5	few	TRBD2	TRBJ2-2	TGTGCCAGCAGCCTAGCGGGGGGGAATACCGGGGAGCTGTTTTTT	CASSLAGGNTGELFF
TRBV12-3/TRBV12-4	.	.	TRBJ2-1	TGTGCCAGCAATTGGGGGGCCTACAATGAGCAGTTCTTC	CASNWGAYNEQFF
TRBV18	.	TRBD1	TRBJ1-6	TGTGCCAGCTCAGGACAGGGTGTCGAATTCTCACCCCTCCACTTT	CASSGQGVEFSPLHF
TRBV7-9	few	.	TRBJ1-2	TGTGCCAGCAGCTTCGGGGAGAGGTATGGCTACACCTTC	CASSFGERYGYTF
TRBV11-2	.	.	TRBJ1-5	TGTGCCAGCAGCTTAGATCCCGGGGGAGTTCAGCCCCAGCATTTT	CASSLDPGGVQPQHF
TRBV27	once	TRBD2	TRBJ2-1	TGTGCCAGCAGTCGTCTAGCGGGGCTCTACAATGAGCAGTTCTTC	CASSRLAGLYNEQFF
TRBV7-8	.	.	TRBJ1-2	TGTGCCAGCAGCCAACCCGGACAGTACTACACCTTC	CASSQPGQYYTF
TRBV3-1/TRBV3-2	.	.	TRBJ2-5	TGTGCCAGCAGCCCCGGGACTCCTCAGTACTTC	CASSPGTPQYF
TRBV5-8	.	TRBD2	TRBJ2-1	TGTGCCAGCAGCTTCTCCGGGACTAGCGGGAGCTGGAATGAGCAGTTCTTC	CASSFSGTSGSWNEQFF
TRBV4-3	.	TRBD1	TRBJ2-1	TGCGCCAGCAGCCCCGACCGACAGGGCCCCTACAATGAGCAGTTCTTC	CASSPDRQGPYNEQFF
TRBV4-3	few	.	TRBJ2-3	TGCGCCAGCAGCCAAGAGCACCGTAGCCCAGATACGCAGTATTTT	CASSQEHRSPDTQYF
TRBV11-3	once	TRBD1	TRBJ1-6	TGTGCCAGCAGCTTGGGACAGTTCTATAATTCACCCCTCCACTTT	CASSLGQFYNSPLHF
TRBV6-5	.	TRBD1	TRBJ2-7	TGTGCCAGCAGTTACCGGGACAGGCGTACCTACGAGCAGTACTTC	CASSYRDRRTYEQYF
TRBV10-3	.	.	TRBJ2-3	TGTGCCATCACTTATGGCACAGATACGCAGTATTTT	CAITYGTDTQYF
TRBV27	.	TRBD2	TRBJ2-1	TGTGCCAGCAGGCCCCGACTAGCGGGGGGGAACAATGAGCAGTTCTTC	CASRPRLAGGNNEQFF
TRBV7-2	few	.	TRBJ2-3	TGTGCCAGCAGCCCCCGCTCCGCAGCCCTCGGGGATACGCAGTATTTT	CASSPRSAALGDTQYF
TRBV18	.	TRBD1	TRBJ1-6	TGTGCCAGCTCACAAGATCTCACAGGGGGCGTCCACTTT	CASSQDLTGGVHF
TRBV7-9	.	TRBD2	TRBJ2-1	TGTGCCAGCAGCTCCCTTGTTAGGGCGGGAGGAACCTACAATGAGCAGTTCTTC	CASSSLVRAGGTYNEQFF
TRBV6-5	.	.	TRBJ1-5	TGTGCCAGCAGTTATCGAGGCAATCAGCCCCAGCATTTT	CASSYRGNQPQHF
TRBV4-2	.	.	TRBJ2-3	TGTGCCAGCAGCCAAGCTTGGACAGTTACAGATACGCAGTATTTT	CASSQAWTVTDTQYF
TRBV29-1	.	.	TRBJ2-7	TGCAGCGTCCTGTTTCCCTCCTACGAGCAGTACTTC	CSVLFPSYEQYF